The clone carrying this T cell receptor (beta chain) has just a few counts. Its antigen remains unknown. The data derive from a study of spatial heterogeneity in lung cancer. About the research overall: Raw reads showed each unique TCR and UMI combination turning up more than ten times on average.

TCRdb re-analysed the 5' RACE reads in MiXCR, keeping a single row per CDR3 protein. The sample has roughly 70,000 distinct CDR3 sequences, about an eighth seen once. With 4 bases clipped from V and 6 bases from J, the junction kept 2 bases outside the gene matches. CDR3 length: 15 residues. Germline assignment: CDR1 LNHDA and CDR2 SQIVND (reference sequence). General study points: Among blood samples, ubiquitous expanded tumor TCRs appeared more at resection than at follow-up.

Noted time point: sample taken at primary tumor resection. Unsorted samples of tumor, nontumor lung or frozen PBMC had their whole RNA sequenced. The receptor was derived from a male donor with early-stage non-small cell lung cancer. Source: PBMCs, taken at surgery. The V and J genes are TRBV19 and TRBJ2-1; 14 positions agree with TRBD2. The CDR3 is CASSKGLAGVNEQFF. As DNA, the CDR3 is TGTGCCAGTAGTAAGGGACTAGCGGGAGTCAATGAGCAGTTCTTC.